The clone carrying this T cell receptor (beta chain) occurred a few times. This entry is derived from a study of T cell repertoires in cytomegalovirus infection. Overall study: Carrying CMV and the relevant HLA type showed in public TCR beta signatures.

The CDR3 covers 14 residues. The V gene end was trimmed by 3 bases and the J gene end by 2 bases; junction bases not matched to a gene: 0. Per germline, CDR1 SNHLY and CDR2 FYNNEI. TCRdb redid the calling of the reads with MiXCR, one entry per CDR3 protein. This table has under 800,000 distinct CDR3 sequences, 20% to 30% appearing once. The rearrangement links TRBV2 to TRBJ2-7; 11 bases fit TRBD1. The clonotype originates from a human donor in good health (CMV status not recorded). Some clones in this sample may be carry-over from other donors' samples. The sample comprised CD8+ T cells from PBMCs. In DNA, the CDR3 is TGTGCCAGCAGTGAGGGACAGGGGGCCTACGAGCAGTACGTC. This codes for CASSEGQGAYEQYV.